This TCR beta chain originates from a study of post-analysis software for immune sequencing data. Overall study findings and caveats: With TRBV5-6, TRBV5-1 and TRBV20-1 included, about 5 TRBV segments were more frequent in patients than in controls.

Tagging with unique molecular identifiers was a feature of the TCR beta cDNA libraries. T cells numbering about 0.9 to 11 million yielded cDNA molecules that totaled roughly 0.5 million. TCRdb called the PCR reads again in MiXCR, with one record for every CDR3 protein. This table has about 160,000 distinct CDR3 sequences, 35% to 40% appearing once. This clonotype has a handful of counts. Its antigen is still unknown. The CDR3 is made up of 14 amino acids. Trimming took 0 bases from V and 8 from J; bases not matched to a gene: 0. The germline gives CDR1 LGHDT, CDR2 YNNKEL (reference sequence). V and J are TRBV3-1 and TRBJ1-6, with 8 bases aligning to TRBD1. The TCR sequence derives from a girl aged 5 to 17 with multiple sclerosis. Source: blood, taken after autologous hematopoietic stem cell transplantation. CDR3 in amino acids: CASSQDRGHSPLHF. As DNA, the CDR3 is TGTGCCAGCAGCCAAGACAGGGGGCATTCACCCCTCCACTTT.